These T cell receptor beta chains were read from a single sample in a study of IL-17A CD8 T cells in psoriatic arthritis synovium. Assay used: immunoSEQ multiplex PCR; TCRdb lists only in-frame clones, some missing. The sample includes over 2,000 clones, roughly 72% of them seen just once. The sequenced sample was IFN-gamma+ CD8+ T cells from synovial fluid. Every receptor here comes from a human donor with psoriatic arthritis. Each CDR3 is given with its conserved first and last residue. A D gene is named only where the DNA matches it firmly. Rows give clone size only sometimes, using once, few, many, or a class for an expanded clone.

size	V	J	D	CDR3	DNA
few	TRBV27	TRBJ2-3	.	CASSLLGGTDTQYF	TGTGCCAGCAGTTTACTAGGAGGGACAGATACGCAGTATTTT
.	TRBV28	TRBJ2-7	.	CASSFRSYEQYF	TGTGCCAGCAGTTTCCGTTCCTACGAGCAGTACTTC
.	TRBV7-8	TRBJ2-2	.	CAILGANTGELFF	TGTGCCATCCTAGGAGCGAACACCGGGGAGCTGTTTTTT
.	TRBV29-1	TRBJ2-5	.	CSAEGGVLETQYF	TGCAGCGCAGAAGGGGGGGTGTTGGAGACCCAGTACTTC
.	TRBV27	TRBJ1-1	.	CASSFGSPGSTEAFF	TGTGCCAGCAGTTTTGGTTCACCCGGTAGCACTGAAGCTTTCTTT
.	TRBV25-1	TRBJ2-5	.	CASHESGVRETQYF	TGTGCCAGCCACGAATCGGGGGTCCGGGAGACCCAGTACTTC
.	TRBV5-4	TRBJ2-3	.	CASSSPDHTDTQYF	TGTGCCAGCAGCTCGCCGGACCACACAGATACGCAGTATTTT
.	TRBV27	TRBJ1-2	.	CASSPTWRNYGYTF	TGTGCCAGCAGTCCGACCTGGCGGAACTATGGCTACACCTTC
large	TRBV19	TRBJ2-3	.	CASSISGGHTDTQYF	TGTGCCAGTAGTATATCGGGCGGGCACACAGATACGCAGTATTTT
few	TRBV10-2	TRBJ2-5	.	CASSWTEVQETQYF	TGCGCCAGCAGTTGGACAGAAGTACAAGAGACCCAGTACTTC
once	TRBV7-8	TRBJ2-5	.	CASSFYQRQAETQYF	TGTGCCAGCAGCTTCTATCAAAGACAGGCGGAGACCCAGTACTTC
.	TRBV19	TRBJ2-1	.	CASSIGIYNEQFF	TGTGCCAGTAGTATAGGGATCTACAATGAGCAGTTCTTC
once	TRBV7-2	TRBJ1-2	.	CASSEDSTYGYTF	TGTGCCAGCAGCGAGGACAGTACTTATGGCTACACCTTC
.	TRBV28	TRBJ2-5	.	CASSFRGSLQETQYF	TGTGCCAGCAGCTTTAGGGGTTCCCTGCAAGAGACCCAGTACTTC
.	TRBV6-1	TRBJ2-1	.	CASSGGGTPEQFF	TGTGCCAGCAGTGGAGGAGGGACGCCTGAGCAGTTCTTC
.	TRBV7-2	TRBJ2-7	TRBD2	CASSLVPPRREGVYEQYF	TGTGCCAGCAGCTTAGTTCCCCCCCGCCGGGAGGGAGTCTACGAGCAGTACTTC
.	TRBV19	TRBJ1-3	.	CARRAYNGTPCSGNTIYF	TGTGCCAGAAGAGCTTACAACGGGACACCCTGCTCTGGAAACACCATATATTTT
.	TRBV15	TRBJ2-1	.	CATRGGDKEEGEQFF	TGTGCCACCAGGGGAGGAGACAAGGAAGAAGGCGAGCAGTTCTTC
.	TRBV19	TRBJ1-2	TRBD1	CASALDRRGRHYGYTF	TGTGCCAGTGCTCTGGACAGGAGGGGAAGGCACTATGGCTACACCTTC
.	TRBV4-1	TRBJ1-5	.	CASSQEVLIGNQPQHF	TGCGCCAGCAGCCAGGAGGTTTTGATAGGCAATCAGCCCCAGCATTTT
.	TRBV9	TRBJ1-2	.	CASSVGLWQFNYGYTF	TGTGCCAGCAGCGTAGGCCTCTGGCAGTTCAACTATGGCTACACCTTC
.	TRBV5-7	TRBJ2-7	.	CASSLGLTRHEQYF	TGTGCCAGCAGCTTGGGACTAACCAGGCACGAGCAGTACTTC
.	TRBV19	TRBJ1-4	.	CASSMSVINEKLFF	TGTGCCAGTAGTATGAGTGTGATTAATGAAAAACTGTTTTTT
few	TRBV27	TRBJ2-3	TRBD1	CASSFGTGDFTQYF	TGTGCCAGCAGTTTCGGGACAGGTGACTTCACGCAGTATTTT
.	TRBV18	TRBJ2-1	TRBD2	CASSPERTSGISRTYNEQFF	TGTGCCAGCTCACCTGAACGGACTAGCGGGATCTCCCGAACCTACAATGAGCAGTTCTTC
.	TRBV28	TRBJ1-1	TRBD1	CASSLTQGAGEAFF	TGTGCCAGCAGTCTCACACAGGGGGCGGGTGAAGCTTTCTTT
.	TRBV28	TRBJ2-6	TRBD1	CASSSHFRDRVSGANVLTF	TGTGCCAGCAGTTCCCACTTCCGGGACAGGGTCTCTGGGGCCAACGTCCTGACTTTC
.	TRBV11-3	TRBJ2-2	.	CASSANRENTGELFF	TGTGCCAGCAGCGCAAACCGAGAGAACACCGGGGAGCTGTTTTTT
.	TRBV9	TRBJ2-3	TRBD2	CASSGTSGSTDTQYF	TGTGCCAGCAGCGGGACTAGCGGGTCCACAGATACGCAGTATTTT
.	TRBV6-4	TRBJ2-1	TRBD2	CASSDSTSGSNEQFF	TGTGCCAGCAGTGACTCGACTAGCGGGAGCAATGAGCAGTTCTTC
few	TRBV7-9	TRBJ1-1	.	CASRKPEDTEAFF	TGTGCCAGCAGAAAGCCGGAAGACACTGAAGCTTTCTTT
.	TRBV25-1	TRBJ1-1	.	CASSGVSREAFF	TGTGCCAGCAGTGGTGTTTCGAGGGAGGCTTTCTTT
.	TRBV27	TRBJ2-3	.	CASSLVAGRFTTDTQYF	TGTGCCAGCAGTTTAGTCGCAGGGCGATTCACCACAGATACGCAGTATTTT
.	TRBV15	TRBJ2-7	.	CATSSGASYEQYF	TGTGCCACCAGCAGTGGGGCTAGCTACGAGCAGTACTTC
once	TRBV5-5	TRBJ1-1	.	CASSAWANTEAFF	TGTGCCAGCAGCGCGTGGGCGAACACTGAAGCTTTCTTT
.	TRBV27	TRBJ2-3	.	CASSLGRATSTDTQYF	TGTGCCAGCAGTTTAGGCAGGGCAACTAGCACAGATACGCAGTATTTT
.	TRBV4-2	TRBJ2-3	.	CASSQVGGIGADTQYF	TGTGCCAGCAGCCAAGTGGGCGGGATAGGGGCAGATACGCAGTATTTT
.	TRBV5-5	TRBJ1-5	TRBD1	CASSPWDRGYQPQHF	TGTGCCAGCAGCCCCTGGGACAGGGGATATCAGCCCCAGCATTTT
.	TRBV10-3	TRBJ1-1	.	CAISESRYGVTEAFF	TGTGCCATCAGTGAGTCGAGGTATGGGGTCACTGAAGCTTTCTTT
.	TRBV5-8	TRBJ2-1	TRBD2	CASSPSLADPTYEQFF	TGTGCCAGCAGTCCATCTCTAGCGGACCCTACATATGAGCAGTTCTTC
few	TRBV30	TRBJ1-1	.	CAWSVGGGVTEAFF	TGTGCCTGGAGTGTAGGCGGTGGAGTCACTGAAGCTTTCTTT
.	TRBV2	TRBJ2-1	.	CASNSFRGYNEQFF	TGTGCCAGCAACTCATTCCGGGGCTACAATGAGCAGTTCTTC
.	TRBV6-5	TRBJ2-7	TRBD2	CASRDSGRASEQYF	TGTGCCAGCAGGGATAGCGGGAGGGCCTCCGAGCAGTACTTC
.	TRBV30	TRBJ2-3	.	CAWSLEVRTDTQYF	TGTGCCTGGAGTTTGGAAGTACGCACAGATACGCAGTATTTT
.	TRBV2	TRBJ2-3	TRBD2	CASSEVAGGADTQYF	TGTGCCAGCAGTGAAGTAGCGGGAGGGGCAGATACGCAGTATTTT
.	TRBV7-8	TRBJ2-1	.	CASSVTGAAYNEQFF	TGTGCCAGCAGCGTCACGGGCGCGGCTTACAATGAGCAGTTCTTC
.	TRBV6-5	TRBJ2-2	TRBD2	CASSYEYGGAGGELFF	TGTGCCAGCAGTTACGAGTACGGGGGGGCCGGCGGGGAGCTGTTTTTT
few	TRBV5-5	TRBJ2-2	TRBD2	CASSWGLAGEFGELFF	TGTGCCAGCAGCTGGGGACTAGCGGGAGAATTCGGGGAGCTGTTTTTT
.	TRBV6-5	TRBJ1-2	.	CQVGGTFYGYTF	TGTCAAGTCGGGGGAACGTTCTATGGCTACACCTTC
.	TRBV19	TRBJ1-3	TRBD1	CATRNDRAGNTIYF	TGTGCCACGAGGAATGACAGGGCCGGAAACACCATATATTTT
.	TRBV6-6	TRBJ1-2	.	CATGGLFYGYTF	TGTGCCACCGGGGGCCTTTTCTATGGCTACACCTTC
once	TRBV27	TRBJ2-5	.	CASNEGGGRETQYF	TGTGCCAGCAACGAAGGGGGGGGACGGGAGACCCAGTACTTC
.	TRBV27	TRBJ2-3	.	CASSLWRLTSTDTQYF	TGTGCCAGCAGCCTCTGGAGGCTCACTAGCACAGATACGCAGTATTTT
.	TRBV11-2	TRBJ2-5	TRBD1	CASSLHTEGAGETQYF	TGTGCCAGCAGCTTACACACTGAGGGGGCCGGAGAGACCCAGTACTTC
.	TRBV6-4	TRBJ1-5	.	CASSDSSNQPQHF	TGTGCCAGCAGTGACTCCAGCAATCAGCCCCAGCATTTT
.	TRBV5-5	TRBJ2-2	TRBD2	CASSLAGGTGELFF	TGTGCCAGCAGCTTGGCGGGAGGGACCGGGGAGCTGTTTTTT
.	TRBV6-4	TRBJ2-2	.	CASSDHEAGELFF	TGTGCCAGCAGTGACCACGAGGCCGGGGAGCTGTTTTTT
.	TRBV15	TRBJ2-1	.	CATRGIREQFF	TGTGCCACCCGGGGTATCAGGGAGCAGTTCTTC
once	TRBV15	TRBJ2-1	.	CATSTSGSYNEQFF	TGTGCCACCAGCACGAGCGGATCCTACAATGAGCAGTTCTTC